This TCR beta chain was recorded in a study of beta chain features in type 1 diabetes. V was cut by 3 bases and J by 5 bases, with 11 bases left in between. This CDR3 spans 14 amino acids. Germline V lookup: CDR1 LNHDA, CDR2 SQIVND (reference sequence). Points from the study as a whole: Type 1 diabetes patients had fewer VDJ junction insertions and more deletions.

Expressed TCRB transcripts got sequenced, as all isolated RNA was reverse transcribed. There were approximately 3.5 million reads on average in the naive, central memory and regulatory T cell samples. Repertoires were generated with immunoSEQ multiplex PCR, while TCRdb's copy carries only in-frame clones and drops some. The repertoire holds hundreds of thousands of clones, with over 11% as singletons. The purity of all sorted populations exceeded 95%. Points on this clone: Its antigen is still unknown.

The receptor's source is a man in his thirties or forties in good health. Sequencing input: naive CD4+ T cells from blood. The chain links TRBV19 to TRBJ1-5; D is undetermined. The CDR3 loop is CASSMVLRDQPQHF. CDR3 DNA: TGTGCCAGTAGTATGGTACTAAGGGATCAGCCCCAGCATTTT.